This T cell receptor (beta chain) was recorded in a study of T cell responses to AZD1222 COVID-19 vaccine. The study's findings and limits: The study sampled repertoires only after the peak T cell response. Donors in the cohort were predominantly white British and more often female, and clonal diversity was possibly underestimated. Unmutated variant regions are reportedly the target of nearly half of TCRs that are spike-specific.

Clones were sequenced by immunoSEQ multiplex PCR, and TCRdb holds only the in-frame ones, with some missing. The sample carries about 200,000 clones, approximately 89% recorded once. This clone was recorded once. The target antigen is unknown. The germline gives CDR1 MNHEY, CDR2 SMNVEV (reference sequence). V gave up 3 bases and J gave up 7 bases; unmatched junction bases: 2. The length of the CDR3 is 13 residues. Combined were second doses at about 4 or about 12 weeks. The rearrangement joins TRBV27 to TRBJ1-2; 10 nucleotides line up with TRBD1. The sequence derives from an adult who received the AZD1222 COVID-19 vaccine. The material was peripheral blood, obtained 28 days after the second AZD1222 dose. CDR3 loop: CASSLGQGFGYTF. The CDR3 bases are TGTGCCAGCAGTTTGGGACAGGGGTTTGGCTACACCTTC.